Below, 16 T cell receptor beta chains from the same sample are listed, as sequenced in a study of PD-1 blockade in classical Hodgkin lymphoma. Documented time point: newly diagnosed, previously untreated cHL patient sample. Negative selection with magnetic separation was used to purify CD4+ T cells from thawed PBMCs. Repertoires were generated with immunoSEQ multiplex PCR, while TCRdb's copy carries only in-frame clones and drops some. The data contain around 32,000 clones, 88% of them seen just once; the ten biggest clones take up roughly 1.2%. The sample consisted of CD4+ T cells from blood. These receptors were obtained from a human donor with classical Hodgkin lymphoma.

The V call is TRBV5-4, the J call TRBJ2-5, with D possibly called TRBD1 or TRBD2 (5 bases each). Germline loops: CDR1 SGHNT, CDR2 YYREEE (reference sequence). The CDR3 runs 15 residues. V was cut by 3 bases and J by 2 bases, with 14 bases left in between. The CDR3 sequence: CASSSPLGVQETQYF. CDR3 coding DNA: TGTGCCAGCAGCTCCCCCTTGGGGGTTCAAGAGACCCAGTACTTC.

This chain connects TRBV6-1 to TRBJ2-1; D assignment may be TRBD1 or TRBD2 (5 bases each). Trimming removed 0 bases from V and 7 bases from J, with 13 bases in between. Germline CDR1 MNHNS, CDR2 SASEGT. CDR3 length: 15 amino acids. CDR3 nucleotide sequence: TGTGCCAGCAGTGAAGCGGGGACCTACCCGAATGAGCAGTTCTTC. This codes for CASSEAGTYPNEQFF.

The V and J genes are TRBV5-4 and TRBJ1-6, with D hard to call. The CDR3 covers 14 residues. Germline V gene lookup returns CDR1 SGHNT and CDR2 YYREEE (reference sequence). Trimming left V 3 bases short and J 0 bases short, with 4 bases between. The chain's CDR3 is CASSSGSYNSPLHF. The DNA for the CDR3 is TGTGCCAGCAGCTCCGGCTCCTATAATTCACCCCTCCACTTT.

This chain joins TRBV28 and TRBJ1-1; 7 bases align to TRBD1. The CDR3 has 14 amino acids. Germline CDR1 and CDR2: MDHEN and SYDVKM. The J segment lost 1 base and the V segment lost 4 bases, leaving 3 bases of the junction unmatched. The DNA for the CDR3 is TGTGCCAGCAGTTCCGGGACAGCGAACACTGAAGCTTTCTTT. Its protein is CASSSGTANTEAFF.

The V call is TRBV6-1, the J call TRBJ1-5; a possible D gene is TRBD1 (6 bases). The germline V gene has CDR1 MNHNS and CDR2 SASEGT. V lost 3 bases to trimming and J lost 9 bases, with 15 bases between them. The length of the CDR3 is 14 residues. CDR3 loop: CASSDRDIFRPQHF. The CDR3, as DNA: TGTGCCAGCAGTGACCGGGACATATTTCGGCCCCAGCATTTT.

The V call is TRBV7-9, the J call TRBJ2-2; TRBD2 matches at 12 bases. Germline-derived CDR1 and CDR2 are SEHNR and FQNEAQ (reference sequence). CDR3 length equals 17 residues. V lost 3 bases, J lost 2 bases, and 4 bases stayed unmatched. The CDR3 DNA reads TGTGCCAGCAGCTTTGGACTAGCGGGATTTAACACCGGGGAGCTGTTTTTT. It translates to CASSFGLAGFNTGELFF.

In this sample, this clone turned up once. This sequence joins TRBV7-3 and TRBJ2-3; TRBD2 matches at 11 bases. There are 15 residues in the CDR3. CDR1 is SGHTA and CDR2 is FQGTGA in the germline V gene. Losses at the gene ends were 1 base for V and 6 bases for J; bases not matched to a gene: 3. CDR3 amino acids: CASSLIGLAGDTQYF. The DNA for the CDR3 is TGTGCCAGCAGCTTAATCGGACTAGCGGGTGATACGCAGTATTTT.

The chain is built from TRBV5-1 and TRBJ2-1; 14 bases line up with TRBD2. From germline, CDR1 is SGHRS and CDR2 YFSETQ. CDR3 length: 15 amino acids. The V gene end was trimmed by 0 bases and the J gene end by 9 bases; junction bases not matched to a gene: 2. DNA of the CDR3: TGCGCCAGCAGCTTGGCGGGACTAGCGGGAGTTGAGCAGTTCTTC. This encodes CASSLAGLAGVEQFF.

This chain uses TRBV4-1 with TRBJ1-2; no definite D call. Trimming left V 4 bases short and J 0 bases short, with 15 bases between. From germline, CDR1 is MGHRA and CDR2 YSYEKL. The CDR3 runs 16 residues. The CDR3 DNA is TGCGCCAGCAGCCGCGCGGTCCTACTAGCTAACTATGGCTACACCTTC. It encodes CASSRAVLLANYGYTF.

The chain links TRBV6-5 to TRBJ2-3; D gene unclear. Germline V lookup: CDR1 MNHEY, CDR2 SVGAGI. The CDR3 totals 12 residues. V shed 4 bases and J shed 6 bases, with 8 bases lying between them. The CDR3 protein is CASSSGPDTQYF. The CDR3 DNA follows: TGTGCCAGCAGTTCGGGCCCGGATACGCAGTATTTT.

This chain connects TRBV28 to TRBJ1-2; D uncertain. In germline, CDR1 is MDHEN, CDR2 SYDVKM. V was clipped by 1 base and J by 2 bases, with 14 bases between them. This CDR3 is 16 amino acids long. CDR3 nucleotides: TGTGCCAGCAGTTTATCCCCGGGCCCGGCGAACTATGGCTACACCTTC. Amino acid sequence: CASSLSPGPANYGYTF.

This chain joins TRBV28 and TRBJ2-3; D tentatively fits TRBD1 or TRBD2 (5 bases each). V dropped 6 bases and J dropped 3 bases, with 16 bases sitting between them. Germline loops: CDR1 MDHEN, CDR2 SYDVKM. The CDR3 totals 15 residues. CDR3 in amino acids: CASRGWGRGTDTQYF. CDR3 coding DNA: TGTGCCAGCAGAGGCTGGGGCAGAGGGACAGATACGCAGTATTTT.

V gene TRBV10-3 combines with J gene TRBJ1-4; 7 bases line up with TRBD1. The germline gives CDR1 ENHRY, CDR2 SYGVKD. The trim removed 3 bases at V and 5 bases at J, leaving 6 bases unmatched. The CDR3 spans 15 residues. Here the CDR3 DNA reads TGTGCCATCAGTGAACCGGGACAGCCAAATGAAAAACTGTTTTTT. Translating it yields CAISEPGQPNEKLFF.

The chain has TRBV6-5 and TRBJ2-7; 11 bases are a match to TRBD1. CDR3 length: 16 residues. Trimming removed 4 bases from V and 4 bases from J; junction bases left unmatched: 9. Looked up from germline, CDR1 is MNHEY and CDR2 is SVGAGI. This CDR3 is CASSSRRTGGMYEQYF. DNA for the CDR3: TGTGCCAGCAGTTCCCGCCGGACAGGGGGCATGTACGAGCAGTACTTC.

This chain uses TRBV5-4 with TRBJ2-5; D ambiguous. The germline V gene encodes CDR1 SGHNT and CDR2 YYREEE (reference sequence). Trimming stripped 3 bases from V and 0 bases from J, with 12 bases between. The CDR3 extends over 15 amino acids. CDR3 sequence: CASSSPPGHQETQYF. CDR3 DNA: TGTGCCAGCAGCTCGCCCCCCGGGCACCAAGAGACCCAGTACTTC.

The chain joins TRBV7-2 to TRBJ2-1; D gene ambiguous. The germline V gene has CDR1 SGHTA and CDR2 FQGNSA. The CDR3 extends over 14 amino acids. The V gene lost 1 base and the J gene lost 9 bases, with 13 bases spanning the gap. The CDR3: CASSLVSTSGEQFF. The CDR3 DNA follows: TGTGCCAGCAGCTTAGTATCCACCTCGGGTGAGCAGTTCTTC.